This TCR beta chain was retrieved from a study of T cell responses to AZD1222 COVID-19 vaccine. Notes on this clone: The antigen is undetermined.

Libraries were prepared by immunoSEQ multiplex PCR; TCRdb keeps only in-frame clonotypes and omits some of them. The sample lists 150,000 to 200,000 clones, about nine tenths occurring once. Study-level findings and limits: Spike-specific TCR breadth and depth both grew after two AZD1222 doses. Among the donors, most were white British and more were female, and clonal diversity was possibly underestimated. Scientists sampled the repertoires only once the peak T cell response had passed.

The germline V gene encodes CDR1 SGHNT and CDR2 YYREEE (reference sequence). Trimming cost V 1 base and J 5 bases; bases outside gene matches: 11. CDR3 length: 16 residues. The chain links TRBV5-4 to TRBJ1-2; 7 nucleotides align to TRBD1. The clonotype was recovered from an adult who received the AZD1222 COVID-19 vaccine. The specimen was peripheral blood, collected 28 days after the second AZD1222 dose. The CDR3: CASSLPGTVASYGYTF. CDR3 sequence (DNA): TGTGCCAGCAGCTTGCCCGGGACAGTAGCCAGTTATGGCTACACCTTC.